This TCR beta chain was sequenced for a study of T and B cells in COVID-19 patients. Overall study: COVID-19 patients gave peripheral blood either during active infection or after recovery. Of 20 to 25 active-infection patients, 11 to 12 were critically ill with mechanical ventilation or extracorporeal membrane oxygenation.

BIOMED2 TRB-A/B primer pools were used in multiplex TRB PCR. One entry per CDR3 protein, called by TCRdb with MiXCR from the multiplex PCR reads. Here the sample spans a few thousand distinct CDR3 sequences, 20% to 25% being singletons. Each TRB amplification used roughly 240-550 ng of genomic DNA from blood. The study's findings and limits: Symptomatic-phase blood samples from mildly ill patients and early samples from severe cases were scarce. CD4+, regulatory T cell, CD8+ and sorted SARS-CoV-2-responsive or tetramer+ T cells were not yet sequenced.

Germline assignment: CDR1 DFQATT and CDR2 SNEGSKA (reference sequence). The V segment lost 7 bases and the J segment 10 bases; nucleotides outside the gene matches: 16. CDR3 size: 14 residues. A word on this clonotype: Antigen specificity is unknown.

The source of this sequence is a human donor with active COVID-19. Sequenced sample: blood. The chain is built from TRBV20-1 and TRBJ2-1; TRBD2 matches 7 bases. This CDR3 is CSVTSGGSIGEQFF. The CDR3 bases are TGCAGTGTTACTTCTGGCGGGAGTATAGGCGAGCAGTTCTTC.